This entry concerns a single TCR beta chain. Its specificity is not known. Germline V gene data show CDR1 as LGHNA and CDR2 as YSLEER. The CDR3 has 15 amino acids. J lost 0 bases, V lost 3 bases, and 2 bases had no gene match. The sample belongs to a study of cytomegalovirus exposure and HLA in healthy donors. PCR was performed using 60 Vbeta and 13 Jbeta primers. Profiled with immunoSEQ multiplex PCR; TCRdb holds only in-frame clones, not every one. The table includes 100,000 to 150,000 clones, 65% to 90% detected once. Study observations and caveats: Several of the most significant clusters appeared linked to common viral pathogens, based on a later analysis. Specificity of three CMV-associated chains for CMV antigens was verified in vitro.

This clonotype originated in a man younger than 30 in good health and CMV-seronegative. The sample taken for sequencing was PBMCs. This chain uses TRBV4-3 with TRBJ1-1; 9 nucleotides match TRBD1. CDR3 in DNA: TGCGCCAGCAGCCAGTGGGACAGGGTGAACACTGAAGCTTTCTTT. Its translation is CASSQWDRVNTEAFF.